Listed here is a single T cell receptor beta chain. What it binds is unknown. The data stem from a study of cytomegalovirus exposure and HLA in healthy donors. Turning to the study itself: A later analysis reported the same platform for the roughly 120 validation repertoires and the 666 first-cohort repertoires. Broader study findings: Cytomegalovirus-associated TCR beta chains were listed, numbering some 150. The classifier reportedly diagnosed cytomegalovirus status with high specificity and sensitivity.

The table came from immunoSEQ multiplex PCR; TCRdb's copy has only in-frame clones and leaves some out. This table has 350,000 or so clones, approximately 90% appearing once. The germline V gene has CDR1 MDHEN and CDR2 SYDVKM. Unmatched junction bases numbered 5, after V lost 6 bases and J lost 10 bases. The CDR3 has 12 amino acids. The chain carries TRBV28 and TRBJ1-2; 10 bases are shared with TRBD1. The receptor was derived from a woman aged 18-29 years in good health and CMV-seronegative. The source material was PBMCs. CDR3 sequence reads: CASSYDRGHYTF. CDR3 coding DNA: TGTGCCAGCAGCTACGACAGGGGGCACTACACCTTC.